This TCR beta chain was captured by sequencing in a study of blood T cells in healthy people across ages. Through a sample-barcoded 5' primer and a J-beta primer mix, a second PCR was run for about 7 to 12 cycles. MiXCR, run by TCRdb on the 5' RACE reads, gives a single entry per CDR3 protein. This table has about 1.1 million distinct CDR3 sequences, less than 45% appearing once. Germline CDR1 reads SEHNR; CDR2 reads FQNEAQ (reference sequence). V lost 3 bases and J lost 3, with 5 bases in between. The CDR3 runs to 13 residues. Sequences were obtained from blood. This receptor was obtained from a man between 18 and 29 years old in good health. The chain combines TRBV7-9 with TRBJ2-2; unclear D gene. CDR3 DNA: TGTGCCAGCAGCTTCGTAGACACCGGGGAGCTGTTTTTT. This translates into CASSFVDTGELFF.